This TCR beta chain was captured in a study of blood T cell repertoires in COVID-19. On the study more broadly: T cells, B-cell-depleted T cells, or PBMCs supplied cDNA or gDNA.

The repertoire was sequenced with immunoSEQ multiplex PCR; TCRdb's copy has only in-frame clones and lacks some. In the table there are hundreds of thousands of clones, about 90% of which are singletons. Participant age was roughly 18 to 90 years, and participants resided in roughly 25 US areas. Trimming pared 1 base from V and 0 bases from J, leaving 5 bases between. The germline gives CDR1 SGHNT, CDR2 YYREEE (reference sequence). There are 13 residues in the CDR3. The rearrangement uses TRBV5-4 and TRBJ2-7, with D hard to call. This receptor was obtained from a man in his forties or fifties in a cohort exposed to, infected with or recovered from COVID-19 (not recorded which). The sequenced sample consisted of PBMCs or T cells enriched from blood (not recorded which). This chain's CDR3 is CASSLHNSYEQYF. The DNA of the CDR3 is TGTGCCAGCAGCTTGCACAACTCCTACGAGCAGTACTTC. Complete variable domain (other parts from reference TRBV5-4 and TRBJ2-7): ETGVTQSPTHLIKTRGQQVTLRCSSQSGHNTVSWYQQALGQGPQFIFQYYREEENGRGNFPPRFSGLQFPNYSSELNVNALELDDSALYLCASSLHNSYEQYFGPGTRLTVT.